One sample yielded the 7 T cell receptor beta chains listed below, sequenced in a study of T cells expressing NK-cell markers. Reprocessing the 5' RACE reads, TCRdb reports a single entry for every CDR3 protein and omits DNA. This sample lists hundreds of thousands of distinct CDR3 sequences; its ten largest clones have approximately 3.5%. The material sequenced was blood T cells: a sorted CD56 or NKG2C T cell subset, CD4+ or CD8+ T cells, or bulk PBMC T cells (not recorded which). These receptors all come from a man younger than 30 in good health.

The chain combines TRBV6-4 with TRBJ2-1; TCRdb's assignment of TRBD2 cannot be checked, as there is no DNA. The CDR3 is 15 amino acids. Germline-derived CDR1 and CDR2 are MRHNA and SNTAGT. CDR3 loop: CASSETERESNEQFF.

The chain uses TRBV4-2 and TRBJ2-1; TCRdb selects TRBD1, and the lack of DNA leaves this call unchecked. The germline gives CDR1 LGHNA, CDR2 YNFKEQ. This CDR3 contains 15 residues. Here the CDR3 reads CASSQVFQGADEQFF.

The chain carries TRBV19 and TRBJ2-2; no DNA is available, so the TRBD1 call from TCRdb remains unchecked. CDR1 LNHDA and CDR2 SQIVND come from the germline V gene (reference sequence). This CDR3 is built from 17 residues. CDR3 amino acids: CASSIHKGGARTGELFF.

The chain combines TRBV7-3 with TRBJ1-1. Germline V CDR1 and CDR2: SGHTA, FQGTGA. The CDR3 totals 13 residues. CDR3 protein: CASSAGGDTEAFF.

V is TRBV12-3 or TRBV12-4 and J is TRBJ2-2; no DNA is available, so the TRBD1 call from TCRdb remains unchecked. The CDR3 is made up of 14 amino acids. CDR3 in amino acids: CASSYLQGAGELFF.

This chain links TRBV4-3 with TRBJ1-6. Germline lookup yields CDR1 LGHNA and CDR2 YSLEER. This CDR3 comprises 15 residues. CDR3: CASSQDWRDNSPLHF.

V usage is TRBV19 and J usage is TRBJ2-5. This CDR3 is built from 13 residues. Germline values: CDR1 LNHDA, CDR2 SQIVND (reference sequence). CDR3 residues: CASSISLQETQYF.